This T cell receptor beta chain came from a study of cytomegalovirus exposure and HLA in healthy donors. Primers: 60 Vbeta forward and 13 Jbeta reverse. Measured with immunoSEQ multiplex PCR; TCRdb has only the in-frame clones, and not every one. The table lists around 150,000 clones, roughly 9.6% of them singletons. CDR1 is LNHDA, CDR2 SQIVND, per germline (reference sequence). The CDR3 totals 16 residues. Trimming took 5 bases from V and 5 from J, leaving 21 bases between them. This clone was detected only a few times. The chain has TRBV19 and TRBJ1-2; no clear D. Input material: PBMCs. The clonotype was recovered from a woman between 40 and 55 years old in good health and CMV-seropositive. The CDR3 reads CASSRTRIRIGYGYTF. The DNA of the CDR3 is TGTGCCAGTAGTCGTACCAGAATCCGAATCGGGTATGGCTACACCTTC.